A selection of T cell receptor beta chains follows, all from one sample in a study of read filtering for tumor transcriptome and immune sequencing. TCRdb reanalysed the reads using MiXCR and keeps one entry per CDR3 protein. The data hold about 40,000 distinct CDR3 sequences, with 10% to 15% observed a single time. Sequencing was performed on a population of CD138-negative cells sorted from bone marrow. The source of these receptors is a donor aged 40 or older with multiple myeloma. The CDR3 runs from the conserved cysteine through the conserved F or W. The D gene is left open where the match is weak. Where a row states a size, it is once, few, many or the class of an expanded clone; other rows omit it.

j_gene,v_gene,d_gene,abundance,CDR3aa,CDR3nt
TRBJ2-1,TRBV7-8,.,many,CASSRARAGEQFF,TGTGCCAGCAGTCGGGCCAGGGCGGGTGAGCAGTTCTTC
TRBJ2-2,TRBV4-1,.,many,CASSHPEGGGTTGELFF,TGCGCCAGCAGCCATCCTGAGGGCGGGGGCACCACCGGGGAGCTGTTTTTT
TRBJ2-3,TRBV20-1,.,many,CSASGGPDTQYF,TGCAGTGCTAGCGGGGGGCCCGATACGCAGTATTTT
TRBJ2-7,TRBV6-1,.,many,CASSLDRAKQYF,TGTGCCAGCAGTTTGGACCGTGCGAAGCAGTACTTC
TRBJ1-5,TRBV20-1,TRBD1,many,CSASTGSSNQPQHF,TGCAGTGCTTCGACAGGGTCGAGCAATCAGCCCCAGCATTTT
TRBJ2-2,TRBV6-1,.,many,CASSKTGELFF,TGTGCCAGCAGCAAAACCGGGGAGCTGTTTTTT
TRBJ1-1,TRBV11-3,.,many,CASSLTVRTEAFF,TGTGCCAGCAGCTTAACGGTGAGGACTGAAGCTTTCTTT
TRBJ2-3,TRBV7-9,.,many,CASSLGWDFTDTQYF,TGTGCCAGCAGCTTGGGGTGGGATTTTACAGATACGCAGTATTTT
TRBJ2-7,TRBV23-1,.,.,CASSQWPYWGAFYEQYF,TGCGCCAGCAGTCAGTGGCCCTACTGGGGTGCCTTCTACGAGCAGTACTTC
TRBJ2-7,TRBV29-1,.,medium-sized,CSVKQGASYEQYF,TGCAGCGTTAAACAGGGAGCTTCGTACGAGCAGTACTTC
TRBJ2-7,TRBV2,.,many,CASSLSPYEQYF,TGTGCCAGCAGTCTTTCCCCTTACGAGCAGTACTTC